The 12 T cell receptor beta chains listed next were all sequenced from one sample in a study of blood T cell repertoires in COVID-19. The protocol was immunoSEQ multiplex PCR, while the TCRdb copy is restricted to in-frame clones and leaves out a portion. The table lists a few hundred thousand clones, about 86% of them singletons, with 3.6% in the top ten. Sequencing was performed on peripheral blood. Source of these receptors: a man aged 18 to 30 with active or convalescent COVID-19.

The V gene is TRBV6-5, the J gene TRBJ1-2; no reliable D call. Trimming left V 5 bases short and J 9 bases short, with 13 bases between. The CDR3 totals 12 residues. CDR1 and CDR2 (germline): MNHEY, SVGAGI. The CDR3 loop is CASSTTGGSYTF. CDR3 DNA sequence: TGTGCCAGCAGTACTACCGGAGGGAGCTACACCTTC.

This chain links TRBV5-1 with TRBJ2-3; D call uncertain. This CDR3 is built from 12 residues. In germline, CDR1 is SGHRS, CDR2 YFSETQ. V shed 7 bases and J shed 4 bases, with 10 bases lying between them. CDR3 region: CASLADSDTQYF. The CDR3 DNA follows: TGCGCCAGCCTCGCCGACTCAGATACGCAGTATTTT.

The CDR3 region has the DNA TGTGCCAGCTCACCACAAGGAGGGCGGAACACCGGGGAGCTGTTTTTT. Translating it yields CASSPQGGRNTGELFF. The V and J genes are TRBV18 and TRBJ2-2, with D perhaps matching TRBD2 (6 bases). From germline, CDR1 is KGHSH and CDR2 LQKENI. Trimming left V 1 base short and J 1 base short, with 10 bases between. The CDR3 is 16 amino acids.

This clone was seen once. The V and J genes are TRBV7-9 and TRBJ1-2; D perhaps matches TRBD1 (5 bases). In germline, CDR1 is SEHNR, CDR2 FQNEAQ (reference sequence). This CDR3 contains 13 residues. V was trimmed by 3 bases and J by 6 bases, leaving 11 bases between them. The CDR3 reads CASSFNQGNGYTF. As DNA, the CDR3 is TGTGCCAGCAGCTTTAACCAGGGAAATGGCTACACCTTC.

Comment on this clone: One junction end disagrees with the germline gene, perhaps due to a read error. This chain uses TRBV7-7 with TRBJ2-3; 11 bases agree with TRBD2. This CDR3 is built from 14 residues. Germline lookup yields CDR1 SSHAT and CDR2 FNYEAQ (reference sequence). The CDR3 spells CASSLAGGTDTQYF. The CDR3 DNA follows: TGTGCTAGCAGCTTAGCGGGAGGGACAGATACGCAGTATTTT.

J is TRBJ1-4 and V is TRBV4-1; 7 nucleotides match TRBD1. The CDR3 covers 16 residues. V was pared by 2 bases and J by 8 bases, with 11 bases of the junction left unmatched. From germline, CDR1 is MGHRA and CDR2 YSYEKL. DNA for the CDR3: TGCGCCAGCAGCCAATCATGGGGGGACAGTCGAGAAAAACTGTTTTTT. This codes for CASSQSWGDSREKLFF.

This chain connects TRBV5-8 to TRBJ1-3, with 8 bases identical to TRBD1. The germline CDR1 and CDR2 sequences are SGHTS and YDEGEE. This CDR3 has 16 amino acids. Unmatched junction bases numbered 11, after V lost 4 bases and J lost 5 bases. The CDR3 sequence is CASSRSTGEWRNTIYF. For the CDR3, the DNA is TGTGCCAGCAGCCGTTCGACAGGGGAATGGAGAAACACCATATATTTT.

This clone was seen a handful of times. The rearrangement links TRBV5-5 to TRBJ1-5; D call uncertain. The length of the CDR3 is 14 residues. Germline CDR1 reads SGHKS; CDR2 reads YYEKEE (reference sequence). Trimming took 0 bases from V and 11 from J, leaving 15 bases between them. This chain's CDR3 is CASSLGLGRVAQHF. The CDR3 nucleotides are TGTGCCAGCAGCTTGGGGTTAGGGAGGGTGGCCCAGCATTTT.

This clone was seen more than once but under ten times. The V and J genes are TRBV2 and TRBJ2-7; D call uncertain. V lost 3 bases and J 2 bases, leaving 14 bases between the germline ends. This CDR3 is built from 15 residues. The germline gives CDR1 SNHLY, CDR2 FYNNEI. The CDR3 DNA sequence: TGTGCCAGCAGTGATATCCTCTCCGGTCCCTACGAGCAGTACTTC. This gives the protein CASSDILSGPYEQYF.

V gene TRBV2 combines with J gene TRBJ1-1; D possibly corresponds to TRBD1 (6 bases). Trimming took 6 bases from V and 3 from J, leaving 11 bases between them. The CDR3 extends over 13 amino acids. CDR1 is SNHLY, CDR2 FYNNEI, per germline. Written as DNA, the CDR3 is TGTGCCAGCAGGAGACGACAGGACACTGAAGCTTTCTTT. This translates into CASRRRQDTEAFF.

This chain links TRBV19 with TRBJ2-7; 13 bases fit TRBD2. This CDR3 is 15 amino acids long. CDR1 and CDR2 from the germline V gene are LNHDA and SQIVND (reference sequence). Trimming took 6 bases from V and 2 from J; bases not matched to a gene: 4. The CDR3 bases are TGTGCCAGTAGCACCACTAGCGGGGGGGCCTACGAGCAGTACTTC. Its translation: CASSTTSGGAYEQYF. Filled out from reference TRBV19 and TRBJ2-7, the complete variable domain reads DGGITQSPKYLFRKEGQNVTLSCEQNLNHDAMYWYRQDPGQGLRLIYYSQIVNDFQKGDIAEGYSVSREKKESFPLTVTSAQKNPTAFYLCASSTTSGGAYEQYFGPGTRLTVT.

The chain joins TRBV29-1 to TRBJ1-1, with a tentative D call TRBD1 (6 bases). The CDR3 is 11 amino acids. The V gene's germline CDR1 is SQVTM and CDR2 ANQGSEA. Trimming took off 7 bases at V and 11 bases at J, with 17 bases between the two ends. The CDR3 loop is CSGTGGLVAFF. DNA for the CDR3: TGCAGCGGGACGGGGGGCTTGGTGGCTTTCTTT.